Listed here are 18 T cell receptor beta chains from one sample, sequenced in a study of CD4 T cells in relation to SARS-CoV-2 and coronaviruses. Some clones are missing from TCRdb's copy, which holds only in-frame ones; the method was immunoSEQ multiplex PCR. The sample records tens of thousands of clones, over 70% being singletons. Unexposed donor CD4+ T cells date from about 2010-2018, before the COVID-19 pandemic. After about 11 days of culture, CD4+ T cells were isolated. Their specific antigens are unknown. The material sequenced was CD4+ T cells from PBMCs, cultured in vitro. The receptors here all came from a human donor in good health.

The genes are TRBV4-2 and TRBJ2-7, with D tentatively TRBD1 or TRBD2 (5 bases each). Germline V gene data show CDR1 as LGHNA and CDR2 as YNFKEQ. The CDR3 totals 17 residues. V lost 0 bases and J 0 bases, leaving 15 bases between the germline ends. Here the CDR3 DNA reads TGTGCCAGCAGCCAAGATCTAGGTCGGGGCTTCTCCTACGAGCAGTACTTC. Its translation is CASSQDLGRGFSYEQYF.

V usage is TRBV5-1 and J usage is TRBJ2-4; 7 bases agree with TRBD1. Losses at the gene ends were 4 bases for V and 7 bases for J; bases not matched to a gene: 5. Germline V gene lookup returns CDR1 SGHRS and CDR2 YFSETQ. This CDR3 contains 13 residues. In nucleotides, the CDR3 is TGCGCCAGCAGCGGAACAGGGGAGAACATTCAGTACTTC. Its translation is CASSGTGENIQYF.

The genes are TRBV3-1 (or the pseudogene TRBV3-2) and TRBJ2-7; D is perhaps TRBD1 (6 bases). Trimming pared 1 base from V and 5 bases from J, leaving 12 bases between. The CDR3 loop spans 14 amino acids. Germline V CDR1 and CDR2: LGHDT, YNNKEL (reference sequence). CDR3 in amino acids: CASSQGQGSDEQYF. The CDR3 bases are TGTGCCAGCAGCCAAGGTCAGGGGAGCGACGAGCAGTACTTC.

The chain is built from TRBV5-1 and TRBJ2-7; 7 positions agree with TRBD2. This CDR3 spans 17 amino acids. V was pared by 0 bases and J by 0 bases, with 9 bases of the junction left unmatched. Germline assignment: CDR1 SGHRS and CDR2 YFSETQ. CDR3 DNA: TGCGCCAGCAGCTTGGGAACTAGCGTAACAAGCTCCTACGAGCAGTACTTC. This gives the protein CASSLGTSVTSSYEQYF.

This clone was counted a few times. The J gene is TRBJ1-2, the V gene TRBV28; D is undetermined. The germline gives CDR1 MDHEN, CDR2 SYDVKM. V lost 6 bases and J 6 bases, leaving 14 bases between the germline ends. The CDR3 consists of 13 residues. CDR3 loop: CASRALGEDGYTF. The CDR3, as DNA: TGTGCCAGCAGGGCTCTCGGAGAGGATGGCTACACCTTC.

J is TRBJ2-7 and V is TRBV12-3 or TRBV12-4; 7 bases map to TRBD1. This CDR3 region has 13 residues. V dropped 8 bases and J dropped 5; count of bases not matched to a gene: 9. This CDR3 reads CASRHGTVHEQYF. CDR3 nucleotide sequence: TGTGCCAGCCGTCACGGGACAGTTCACGAGCAGTACTTC.

The chain combines TRBV19 with TRBJ2-5, with 15 bases identical to TRBD2. The germline V gene has CDR1 LNHDA and CDR2 SQIVND (reference sequence). With V trimmed by 2 bases and J by 4 bases, 14 bases remained unmatched. The length of the CDR3 is 20 residues. DNA for the CDR3: TGTGCCAGTAGTATACCAGGTTCCGGGACTAGCGGGAGGTCTGGAGAGACCCAGTACTTC. This codes for CASSIPGSGTSGRSGETQYF. Filled out from reference TRBV19 and TRBJ2-5, the complete variable domain reads DGGITQSPKYLFRKEGQNVTLSCEQNLNHDAMYWYRQDPGQGLRLIYYSQIVNDFQKGDIAEGYSVSREKKESFPLTVTSAQKNPTAFYLCASSIPGSGTSGRSGETQYFGPGTRLLVL.

The V and J genes are TRBV12-3 or TRBV12-4 and TRBJ2-2; possible D gene TRBD2, 5 bases. Between the trimmed V and J ends, which lost 1 base and 7 bases, there was a span of 7 bases. The CDR3 covers 13 residues. CDR3 sequence reads: CASSLGTDGELFF. The CDR3 DNA reads as TGTGCCAGCAGTTTAGGGACTGACGGGGAGCTGTTTTTT.

V usage is TRBV11-3 and J usage is TRBJ2-7; D unclear. CDR1 SGHNT and CDR2 YENEEA come from the germline V gene. The CDR3 extends over 14 amino acids. V lost 2 bases to trimming and J lost 3 bases, with 11 bases between them. The CDR3 is CASSLFPGDYEQYF. The CDR3, as DNA: TGTGCCAGCAGCTTATTTCCAGGCGACTACGAGCAGTACTTC.

This clone occurred a few times. The identical CDR3 is also encoded by other nucleotide sequences in the sample. The CDR3 DNA sequence: TGCGCCAGCAGCTCAACATACGAGCAGTACTTC. Amino acids: CASSSTYEQYF. The rearrangement uses TRBV5-1 and TRBJ2-7; D gene uncertain. Germline loops: CDR1 SGHRS, CDR2 YFSETQ. This CDR3 comprises 11 residues. V lost 3 bases and J lost 4, with 5 bases in between.

This clone was counted once. The chain recombines TRBV3-1 (or the pseudogene TRBV3-2) with TRBJ2-4, with D uncertain. The germline V gene has CDR1 LGHDT and CDR2 YNNKEL (reference sequence). The CDR3 loop spans 17 amino acids. Trimming cost V 1 base and J 3 bases, with 16 bases left between them. The CDR3 coding sequence is TGTGCCAGCAGCCAAGGGACGTTCATTCTCGACAAAAACATTCAGTACTTC. Encoded protein: CASSQGTFILDKNIQYF.

This rearrangement joins TRBV6-5 to TRBJ2-2, with D uncertain. Trimming cost V 8 bases and J 3 bases, with 13 bases left between them. The germline V gene encodes CDR1 MNHEY and CDR2 SVGAGI. The CDR3 is 14 residues long. The CDR3 protein is CASQRSWDTGELFF. CDR3 DNA: TGTGCCAGCCAAAGGTCTTGGGACACCGGGGAGCTGTTTTTT.

The chain is built from TRBV3-1 (or the pseudogene TRBV3-2) and TRBJ1-4; perhaps TRBD1 as D (5 bases). CDR1 and CDR2 (germline): LGHDT, YNNKEL (reference sequence). V was pared by 5 bases and J by 6 bases, with 10 bases between. CDR3 length: 13 amino acids. The CDR3 bases are TGTGCCAGCAGCAGACGGGGGGATGAAAAACTGTTTTTT. Residues: CASSRRGDEKLFF.

The V and J genes are TRBV18 and TRBJ1-1; possibly TRBD1 for D (6 bases). Germline loops: CDR1 KGHSH, CDR2 LQKENI. Trimming took off 4 bases at V and 1 base at J, with 10 bases between the two ends. The CDR3 runs 14 residues. The CDR3 protein is CASSLGGPNTEAFF. The CDR3 DNA is TGTGCCAGCTCACTGGGGGGGCCGAACACTGAAGCTTTCTTT.

The rearrangement uses TRBV28 and TRBJ2-7; 8 bases line up with TRBD2. Germline V gives CDR1 MDHEN, CDR2 SYDVKM. CDR3 length: 13 amino acids. Trimming at V came to 3 bases and at J to 3 bases, leaving 1 base not matched to a gene. The CDR3 region is CASSFLAGYEQYF. CDR3 sequence (DNA): TGTGCCAGCAGTTTTCTAGCGGGCTACGAGCAGTACTTC.

This clone is a singleton in its sample. The rearrangement joins TRBV24-1 to TRBJ2-1; D might be TRBD1 (6 bases). The germline V gene has CDR1 KGHDR and CDR2 SFDVKD. V was shortened by 3 bases and J by 4 bases, with 12 bases between the two germline ends. CDR3 size: 15 residues. Written as DNA, the CDR3 is TGTGCCACCAGTGATATAAGTAGGGGGTACAATGAGCAGTTCTTC. Encoded protein: CATSDISRGYNEQFF.

The rearrangement joins TRBV9 to TRBJ2-1; no clear D. Germline CDR1 reads SGDLS; CDR2 reads YYNGEE. The CDR3 has 13 residues. The V end lost 0 bases, the J end lost 4 bases, and 5 bases lay between the germline ends. CDR3 sequence: CASSVEGYNEQFF. CDR3 coding DNA: TGTGCCAGCAGCGTAGAGGGATACAATGAGCAGTTCTTC.

This sequence joins TRBV25-1 and TRBJ2-1; 8 nucleotides align to TRBD2. J was trimmed by 14 bases and V by 4 bases; bases with no gene match: 10. CDR3 length: 13 residues. Germline V gives CDR1 MGHDK, CDR2 SYGVNS. CDR3 in amino acids: CASSAGGGTVEFF. As DNA, the CDR3 is TGTGCCAGCAGTGCCGGGGGGGGTACGGTGGAGTTCTTC. Together with reference TRBV25-1 and TRBJ2-1, the CDR3 gives the full variable domain: EADIYQTPRYLVIGTGKKITLECSQTMGHDKMYWYQQDPGMELHLIHYSYGVNSTEKGDLSSESTVSRIRTEHFPLTLESARPSHTSQYLCASSAGGGTVEFFGPGTRLTVL.